A selection of T cell receptor beta chains follows, all from one sample in a study of vaccination and CD4 T cells after COVID-19. Using its own MiXCR run on the PCR reads, TCRdb lists one record per CDR3 protein. Of approximately 12,000 distinct CDR3 sequences listed, 30% to 40% are singletons. These receptors' antigens are unknown. Sequenced here: CD4+ T cells from blood, cultured in vitro, sampled after SARS-CoV-2 vaccination. These receptors all stem from a human donor who had recovered from COVID-19. Each CDR3 is given with its conserved first and last residue. D genes are given only for firm matches. Clone size appears in some rows only: once, few, many, or a class for an expanded clone.

CDR3 DNA	CDR3 protein	V gene	J gene	clone size	D gene
TGTGTCAGCAGCTTAGCCGACAGGTCCCAAGAGACCCAGTACTTC	CVSSLADRSQETQYF	TRBV7-2	TRBJ2-5	-	-
TGTGCCAGCAGCCCTTCCGGGACTAGCGGTCGGAATGAGCAGTTCTTC	CASSPSGTSGRNEQFF	TRBV7-9	TRBJ2-1	-	TRBD2
TGTGCCAGCAGTTCTCGGACAGGGGCTTCCTACGAGCAGTACTTC	CASSSRTGASYEQYF	TRBV27	TRBJ2-7	large	TRBD1
TGTGCCAGCAGTCAAACCAAGGGGGCGCAGACGACCCAGTACTTC	CASSQTKGAQTTQYF	TRBV12-3/TRBV12-4	TRBJ2-5	few	TRBD1
TGTGCCAGCTCACCACCTTCAGACTCCTATGGCTACACCTTC	CASSPPSDSYGYTF	TRBV18	TRBJ1-2	-	-
TGTGCCAGCAGTGAAAGGACAGGCCAGAACTATGGCTACACCTTC	CASSERTGQNYGYTF	TRBV2	TRBJ1-2	-	TRBD1
TGTGCCAGCAGTCGGGACACCGCTAACTATGGCTACACCTTC	CASSRDTANYGYTF	TRBV6-2/TRBV6-3	TRBJ1-2	-	-
TGTGCCAGCAGTGTAAACGGGAGGTCCTACAATGAGCAGTTCTTC	CASSVNGRSYNEQFF	TRBV6-1	TRBJ2-1	few	TRBD2
TGTGCCAGCAGTTGGGGGACAGGGGGAAGCTATGGCTACACCTTC	CASSWGTGGSYGYTF	TRBV28	TRBJ1-2	once	TRBD1
TGCGCCAGCAGCCAAGATGTTGGCAGGGGTAATTCACCCCTCCACTTT	CASSQDVGRGNSPLHF	TRBV4-1	TRBJ1-6	once	-
TGTGCCAGCAGCTCCACAGGGACGCAGTATTTT	CASSSTGTQYF	TRBV27	TRBJ2-3	few	-
TGCGCCAGCAGCCAAGAACCCCGCGTCGGGTCCCCGCCTTTCTTT	CASSQEPRVGSPPFF	TRBV4-3	TRBJ1-1	-	-
TGCGCCAGCAGCCAAGACTCTCTAGGGGCTCTACTCAGGGTTCAGTACTTC	CASSQDSLGALLRVQYF	TRBV4-1	TRBJ2-7	-	-
TGTGCCAGCAGTTACCCCCGACGGCAATACAATGAGCAGTTCTTC	CASSYPRRQYNEQFF	TRBV6-2/TRBV6-3	TRBJ2-1	-	-
TGTGCCAGCAGTTTACGGTTCACTGAAGCTTTCTTT	CASSLRFTEAFF	TRBV28	TRBJ1-1	-	-
TGTGCCAGCAGCTTTGGGGGGACACCCACTGAAGCTTTCTTT	CASSFGGTPTEAFF	TRBV5-4	TRBJ1-1	-	-
TGTGCCAGCAGCTCGGACACGACCTATGGCTACACCTTC	CASSSDTTYGYTF	TRBV6-1	TRBJ1-2	-	-
TGTGCCAGCGGCAAACAGGGGGGAAACACTGAAGCTTTCTTT	CASGKQGGNTEAFF	TRBV6-1	TRBJ1-1	-	TRBD1
TGCAGTGCTCCCAAGACAGGGGTGAACACTGAAGCTTTCTTT	CSAPKTGVNTEAFF	TRBV20-1	TRBJ1-1	-	TRBD1
TGTGCCAGTAGTATGGGAGGGGGTCGACGGAACACTGAAGCTTTCTTT	CASSMGGGRRNTEAFF	TRBV19	TRBJ1-1	-	-
TGTGCCAGCAGCTATGGGGGACAAACCAATGAGCAGTTCTTC	CASSYGGQTNEQFF	TRBV11-3	TRBJ2-1	few	-
TGCAGCGTTGAAGATCCTAGCGGGAGTGTGACAGATACGCAGTATTTT	CSVEDPSGSVTDTQYF	TRBV29-1	TRBJ2-3	few	TRBD2
TGTGCCAGCAGCTTAACCGGGACAACCTACGAGCAGTACTTC	CASSLTGTTYEQYF	TRBV7-2	TRBJ2-7	few	-
TGTACCAGCAGTTTAGGGTCAAGTTACTACACCTTC	CTSSLGSSYYTF	TRBV28	TRBJ1-2	-	-
TGTGCCAGCAGTAAGAGCGGGCCCAGGTACGAGCAGTACTTC	CASSKSGPRYEQYF	TRBV27	TRBJ2-7	-	-
TGTGCCAGCAGTTATGTCGGGACAGGGCTGAGGGAGCAGTACTTC	CASSYVGTGLREQYF	TRBV6-2/TRBV6-3	TRBJ2-7	-	TRBD1
TGTGCCAGCAGCCCTCGCCTACTAGCGGTGAGACGCACAGATACGCAGTATTTT	CASSPRLLAVRRTDTQYF	TRBV7-2	TRBJ2-3	few	TRBD2
TGTGCCAGCAGCGGAGGGACTACTTCCTACGAGCAGTACTTC	CASSGGTTSYEQYF	TRBV7-2	TRBJ2-7	-	TRBD2
TGCAGTGCTACCGGACTAGCGGGACGTACAGATACGCAGTATTTT	CSATGLAGRTDTQYF	TRBV20-1	TRBJ2-3	few	TRBD2
TGTGCCAGTAGCCTCCTTTCCAGCGGGATGATCTACAATGAGCAGTTCTTC	CASSLLSSGMIYNEQFF	TRBV19	TRBJ2-1	-	TRBD2
TGTGCCAGCAGTCCGAATATAACTAGAGGCAATGAGCAGTTCTTC	CASSPNITRGNEQFF	TRBV27	TRBJ2-1	few	-
TGTGCCAGCTCAGAGGACCAGATAGCCAAAAACATTCAGTACTTC	CASSEDQIAKNIQYF	TRBV18	TRBJ2-4	few	-
TGCACCTGCGCGAGGAGCTCCTACGAGCAGTACTTC	CTCARSSYEQYF	TRBV20-1	TRBJ2-7	-	-
TGTGCCACCGGTGACCCGACTAGCCGTGAATACTCCTACAATGAGCAGTTCTTC	CATGDPTSREYSYNEQFF	TRBV24-1	TRBJ2-1	-	TRBD2
TGTGCCAGCAGGCGAAGAGCTACCTCTGAAGCTTTCTTT	CASRRRATSEAFF	TRBV6-2/TRBV6-3	TRBJ1-1	-	-
TGTGCCAGCCCGGAGGTTGGCAAACTGTTTTTT	CASPEVGKLFF	TRBV6-1	TRBJ1-4	-	-
TGCGCCAGCAGCCCCCGGGCAGGCCACACAAACGAGCAGTACTTC	CASSPRAGHTNEQYF	TRBV10-1	TRBJ2-7	-	-
TGCGCCAGCAGACCTGCCACAGGGAGGAATGAGCAGTTCTTC	CASRPATGRNEQFF	TRBV4-1	TRBJ2-1	few	-
TGTGCCAGCAGTGGACAGGGACGGCCCCGAAACTATGGCTACACCTTC	CASSGQGRPRNYGYTF	TRBV12-3/TRBV12-4	TRBJ1-2	few	TRBD1
TGTGCCAGCAGTTACTCGTGGGGAGTCTACGAGCAGTACTTC	CASSYSWGVYEQYF	TRBV6-5	TRBJ2-7	few	-
TGTGCCAGCAGTTTATCGAAGACGGGAGGGCTGGAGCAGTACTTC	CASSLSKTGGLEQYF	TRBV27	TRBJ2-7	few	TRBD2
TGTGCCTGGAGCGGGGGGGGGCATACGCAGTATTTT	CAWSGGGHTQYF	TRBV30	TRBJ2-3	-	TRBD2
TGTGCCAGCAGTTTATATGGTCTAGCGGCCTACAATGAGCAGTTCTTC	CASSLYGLAAYNEQFF	TRBV27	TRBJ2-1	few	TRBD2
TGTGCCAGCAGCCCCCGGACAGGGCAAAACACAGATACGCAGTATTTT	CASSPRTGQNTDTQYF	TRBV7-9	TRBJ2-3	few	TRBD1
TGTGCCAGCAGTCCGAAGGGAACAGGGCCGTGGGGTACGCAGTATTTT	CASSPKGTGPWGTQYF	TRBV25-1	TRBJ2-3	-	-
TGCAGTTGCTCCAGGAGAGATACGCAGTATTTT	CSCSRRDTQYF	TRBV20-1	TRBJ2-3	few	-
TGTGCCAGCAGCTTAGCGTACAGCCAAGAGACCCAGTACTTC	CASSLAYSQETQYF	TRBV7-2	TRBJ2-5	-	-
TGCAGTGCGGCTCCGGCGACTTCCTACGAGCAGTACTTC	CSAAPATSYEQYF	TRBV20-1	TRBJ2-7	few	-
TGTGCCAGCAGCGTAGAGGGTTTTGGAGAGACCCAGTACTTC	CASSVEGFGETQYF	TRBV9	TRBJ2-5	-	-